What follows is one T cell receptor beta chain and its context. Profiling relied on immunoSEQ multiplex PCR, and the TCRdb table lists in-frame clones only, not all of them. This sample has some 340,000 clones, with around 86% found just once. The sample originates from a study of blood T cell repertoires in COVID-19. Overall study context: Sites across the United States, Italy and Spain contributed samples from acute and convalescent COVID-19.

Individuals aged 18 to 89 years were recruited from 24 US areas. Germline values: CDR1 SEHNR, CDR2 FQNEAQ (reference sequence). The trim removed 6 bases at V and 5 bases at J, leaving 10 bases unmatched. There are 15 residues in the CDR3. This sequence joins TRBV7-9 and TRBJ2-5, with 9 bases that match TRBD2. The receptor was isolated from a woman between 45 and 60 years old who had recovered from COVID-19. Sequencing input: PBMCs or T cells enriched from blood (not recorded which). CDR3 bases: TGTGCCAGCAGTTTTAGCGGGAGAGGCGGGGAGACCCAGTACTTC. Its protein product is CASSFSGRGGETQYF.